The sequence of this TCR beta chain was determined in a study of vaccination and CD4 T cells after COVID-19. Study summary: Vaccinees got either two BNT162b2 doses or two mRNA-1273 doses.

In its sample, this clonotype was seen a few times. What it recognizes is unknown. The study sequenced cultured CD4+ T cell DNA using the Oncomine TCR Beta short-read assay. TCRdb reprocessed the PCR reads via MiXCR and lists one record per CDR3 protein. Among roughly 15,000 distinct CDR3 sequences, about half were seen once, and the ten largest hold 8.5% to 12%. The CDR3 totals 12 residues. From germline, CDR1 is DFQATT and CDR2 SNEGSKA (reference sequence). Trimming cost V 5 bases and J 5 bases, with 9 bases left between them. As for treatment: roughly 10-day PBMC culture with coronavirus spike peptide pools or control peptides (ViraFEST assay).

V is TRBV20-1 and J is TRBJ2-2; a weak D match, TRBD1 (5 bases). The TCR originated in a human donor who had recovered from COVID-19. This sample comprised CD4+ T cells from blood, cultured in vitro, obtained before SARS-CoV-2 vaccination. The CDR3 sequence: CSASSGTGELFF. The DNA for the CDR3 is TGCAGTGCTTCCTCAGGGACCGGGGAGCTGTTTTTT.